This TCR beta chain was recorded in a study of T cell responses to AZD1222 COVID-19 vaccine. Study at large: Second-dose recipients at about 4 or about 12 weeks were treated as one pooled group.

V shed 0 bases and J shed 4 bases, with 8 bases lying between them. Germline CDR1 MNHEY, CDR2 SMNVEV (reference sequence). This CDR3 contains 14 residues. Study results and caveats: Clonal diversity was possibly underestimated, and the donors were mostly white British, with more females.

As for this clone: Its antigen is not identified.

TCRdb's copy holds only in-frame clones and misses some; the assay was immunoSEQ multiplex PCR. The profile covers roughly 80,000 clones, with 65% to 85% appearing a single time and approximately 2.9% taken by the ten largest. This TCR came from an adult in good health. V usage is TRBV27 and J usage is TRBJ2-3, with unresolved D. Sequenced here: peripheral blood, sampled on day 0 of AZD1222 vaccination. The CDR3 coding sequence is TGTGCCAGCAGTTTATCCGGCCCCCCAGATACGCAGTATTTT. This sequence encodes CASSLSGPPDTQYF.